This is a list of T cell receptor beta chains from one sample in a study of shared clonotypes between healthy human individuals. Repertoires were generated with immunoSEQ multiplex PCR, while TCRdb's copy carries only in-frame clones and drops some. This sample has about 980,000 clones, with 60% to 85% found just once. The specimen sequenced was memory CD4+ T cells sorted from blood. The source of these receptors is a man between 18 and 29 years old in good health. CDR3s include the opening cysteine and the closing phenylalanine or tryptophan. The D gene is left open where the match is weak. Size is stated for part of the rows, as once, few or many counts, or as a class when the clone is expanded.

J gene | V gene | clone size | D gene | CDR3 DNA | CDR3 protein
TRBJ1-1 | TRBV6-5 | . | . | TGTGCCAGCAGTCCCGGACCGGGCGGGGGCACTGAAGCTTTCTTT | CASSPGPGGGTEAFF
TRBJ1-1 | TRBV25-1 | few | . | TGTGCCAGCAGTAAAACAGTGATGAACACTGAAGCTTTCTTT | CASSKTVMNTEAFF
TRBJ1-2 | TRBV30 | . | . | TGTGCCCGGAGCCGGGCTACCTATGGCTACACCTTC | CARSRATYGYTF
TRBJ1-1 | TRBV6-6 | . | . | TGTGCCAGCAGTTACAGACAGTACGACACTGAAGCTTTCTTT | CASSYRQYDTEAFF
TRBJ2-7 | TRBV27 | . | . | TGTGCCAGCGCGGAGCAGGGGCGCGAGCAGTACTTC | CASAEQGREQYF
TRBJ2-7 | TRBV6-6 | . | . | TGTGCCAGCAGCCGGGGCAGACTCTCCTACGAGCAGTACTTC | CASSRGRLSYEQYF
TRBJ1-6 | TRBV5-6 | . | . | TGTGCCAGCGGGTCATACAGACAAATCTATAATTCACCCCTCCACTTT | CASGSYRQIYNSPLHF
TRBJ1-1 | TRBV18 | . | . | TGTGCCAGCTCCAACGACAGGAACACTGAAGCTTTCTTT | CASSNDRNTEAFF
TRBJ1-2 | TRBV5-6 | once | . | TGTGCCAGCAGCTTCAAGGGCGAGGACTATGGCTACACCTTC | CASSFKGEDYGYTF
TRBJ2-7 | TRBV19 | . | . | TGTGCCAGTAGTCTTGGGATTGGCTACGAGCAGTACTTC | CASSLGIGYEQYF
TRBJ2-3 | TRBV7-9 | . | . | TGTGCCAGCAGCTTTGGGGGGCGAACTCGGGATACGCAGTATTTT | CASSFGGRTRDTQYF
TRBJ2-7 | TRBV18 | . | TRBD2 | TGTGCCAGCTCACCACCCCGAGCGGGAGTGGGCTACGAGCAGTACTTC | CASSPPRAGVGYEQYF
TRBJ1-4 | TRBV25-1 | few | . | TGTGCCAGCAGTCTTGGAGAAAAACTGTTTTTT | CASSLGEKLFF
TRBJ1-1 | TRBV6-5 | . | . | TGTGCCAGCAGTTCGGGGTACGCTGAAGCTTTCTTT | CASSSGYAEAFF
TRBJ1-4 | TRBV28 | . | TRBD1 | TGTGCCAGCAGTTTTACAGGGACAGTGTCCAATGAAAAACTGTTTTTT | CASSFTGTVSNEKLFF
TRBJ2-7 | TRBV27 | . | . | TGTGCCAGCAGTTTATCAGGCGGACCCTCCTACGAGCAGTACTTC | CASSLSGGPSYEQYF
TRBJ2-7 | TRBV7-2 | once | . | TGTGCCAGCAGCTTAGCGGTCGGCGAGCAGTACTTC | CASSLAVGEQYF
TRBJ1-3 | TRBV7-9 | . | TRBD1 | TGTGCCAGCAGCGGTACAGGGGGCCCGAGGACCATATATTTT | CASSGTGGPRTIYF
TRBJ2-1 | TRBV5-4 | . | TRBD2 | TGTGCCAGCAGCCGGACTAGCGGGGGGACTTACAATGAGCAGTTCTTC | CASSRTSGGTYNEQFF
TRBJ2-1 | TRBV5-1 | . | TRBD1 | TGCGCCAGCAGCCCCGGACAGGGGTATCAGTTCTTC | CASSPGQGYQFF
TRBJ2-5 | TRBV7-2 | . | . | TGTGCCAGCAGCCGCCCCAGCGGGCCCCAAGAGACCCAGTACTTC | CASSRPSGPQETQYF
TRBJ2-1 | TRBV4-1 | once | TRBD2 | TGCGCCAGCAGCCTCCGGACTAGCGGGGGGAACAATGAGCAGTTCTTC | CASSLRTSGGNNEQFF